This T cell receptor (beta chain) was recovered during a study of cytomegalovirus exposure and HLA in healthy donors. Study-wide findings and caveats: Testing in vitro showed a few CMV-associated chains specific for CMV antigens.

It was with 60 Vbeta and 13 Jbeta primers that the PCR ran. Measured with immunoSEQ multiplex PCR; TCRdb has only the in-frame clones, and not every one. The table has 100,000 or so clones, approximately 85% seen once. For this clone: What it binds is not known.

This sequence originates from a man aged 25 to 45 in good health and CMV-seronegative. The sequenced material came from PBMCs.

The CDR3 nucleotides read TGTGCCAGCAGCCAAGAACTAGCGGAGTACGAGCAGTACTTC. It encodes CASSQELAEYEQYF. The V and J genes are TRBV4-2 and TRBJ2-7, with 8 bases that match TRBD2. Losses at the gene ends were 0 bases for V and 4 bases for J; bases not matched to a gene: 2. This CDR3 has 14 amino acids. Germline V lookup: CDR1 LGHNA, CDR2 YNFKEQ.